This section outlines one T cell receptor (beta chain) sequence together with its context. Original data processing: Amplification from reference gene primers served as the basis for estimated nucleated cell counts. Profiled with immunoSEQ multiplex PCR; TCRdb holds only in-frame clones, not every one. Clone size and V and J calls were adopted from that table, with D and trimming inferred from the DNA. The sample includes around 170,000 clones, around 72% seen only once; the top ten take about 3%. The data derive from a study of blood T cell repertoires in COVID-19. As for the study in general: Samples representing acute and convalescent COVID-19 were sourced from the United States, Italy and Spain. The analysed material was cDNA or gDNA that came from T cells, B-cell-depleted T cells, or PBMCs.

Germline V gene data show CDR1 as SGHTA and CDR2 as FQGNSA. The CDR3 sequence is 14 residues long. V was trimmed by 3 bases and J by 0 bases, leaving 5 bases between them. This TCR came from a woman of 80 years or more with acute or convalescent COVID-19. The chain is built from TRBV7-2 and TRBJ2-2; D not certain. The specimen was peripheral blood. This CDR3 reads CASSLRTNTGELFF. The CDR3 coding sequence is TGTGCCAGCAGCTTGAGGACGAACACCGGGGAGCTGTTTTTT.